This T cell receptor beta chain was retrieved from a study of OX40 agonist ivuxolimab in advanced cancers. As for the study more broadly: Ivuxolimab, which targeted the costimulatory receptor OX40 (CD134), was an agonistic, fully human IgG2 monoclonal antibody. Peripheral TCRbeta sequencing was intended to test whether TCR sequence diversity was altered and clonal T-cell expansion was caused by ivuxolimab. Three dose-escalation patients achieved partial responses, one with hepatocellular carcinoma and two with cutaneous melanoma. In the dose-escalation cohort, 82.7% of patients were male, and the mean age was around 60 years with a range of 23 to 79. Of the approximately 50 patients in dose escalation, about 19 had hepatocellular carcinoma, about 15 had melanoma, 9 had renal cell carcinoma and 9 had head and neck cancer. The paper covers the monotherapy dose-escalation part of the phase I ivuxolimab trial, which included N of about 56 patients. Intravenous ivuxolimab was administered to patients every 2 weeks at six dose levels: 0.01, 0.1, 0.3, 1.5, 3 and 10 mg/kg. Prior anti-PD-1, anti-PD-L1 or anti-CTLA-4 therapy was permitted, and approximately 39% of dose-escalation patients had received checkpoint inhibitors.

The CDR3 numbers 14 residues from cysteine through phenylalanine. The retained sequence is limited to the CDR3, 42 bases, with the frame set at the first base. According to the germline V gene (reference sequence), CDR1 reads MNHNY and CDR2 reads SVGAGI. Cut back by 2 bases and 7 bases, the V and J ends lie 12 bases apart. Genomic DNA was isolated from the sorted cells so that the TCRbeta CDR3 region could be sequenced. The immunoSEQ Assay was used to sequence the TCRbeta CDR3 regions. Drawn from immuneACCESS, this table holds only the in-frame rearrangements with V and J called that TCRdb kept. Clones are partly lost; checked studies trace under half to an unresolved V gene and leave the rest unexplained. The sample profile shows 70,000 to 95,000 clones; roughly 88% of them were found once. The top ten constitute about 4% of the sample. The trial excluded patients who had a history of autoimmune disease or were on systemic immunosuppression. In every dose cohort, peripheral blood was drawn for TCR sequencing at baseline, cycle 4 day 1, and cycle 7 day 1. Samples came from an open-label, multicenter, first-in-human phase I dose-escalation trial of ivuxolimab. Adults with locally advanced or metastatic head and neck squamous cell, hepatocellular, melanoma or renal cell carcinoma were enrolled in the trial. Before TCR sequencing, CD4+ T cells and CD8+ T cells were sorted from peripheral blood as separate populations.

The paper's findings and limits, for the study overall: At doses of 0.1 to 3.0 mg/kg, clonal expansion of both CD4+ and CD8+ T cells in blood was seen between baseline and week 6. The antigen specificity of the peripheral T cells that underwent clonal expansion was not determined. On average, CD8+ T cells showed more expanded clones than CD4+ T cells after ivuxolimab. In the 0.1-3.0 mg/kg groups, partial responders had among the lowest normalized peripheral clonal expansion, particularly in CD8+ T cells. Low levels of normalized T-cell clonal expansion were also seen in some nonresponding patients.

Worth noting for this clone: Its antigen has not been determined. Within one base of it there is no much larger clone, and no base qualities were kept.

The V gene is TRBV6-6 and the J gene is TRBJ2-1, with the D call perhaps TRBD1 or TRBD2, as 5 bases match in each case. The clonotype comes from an adult with an advanced solid tumor such as melanoma, head and neck, liver or kidney cancer. The sample here was CD4+ or CD8+ T cells sorted from blood, taken in a trial of the OX40 agonist ivuxolimab. The CDR3 protein: CASSYAGDANEQFF. Read as DNA, the sequence is TGTGCCAGCAGTTACGCTGGGGACGCAAATGAGCAGTTCTTC.